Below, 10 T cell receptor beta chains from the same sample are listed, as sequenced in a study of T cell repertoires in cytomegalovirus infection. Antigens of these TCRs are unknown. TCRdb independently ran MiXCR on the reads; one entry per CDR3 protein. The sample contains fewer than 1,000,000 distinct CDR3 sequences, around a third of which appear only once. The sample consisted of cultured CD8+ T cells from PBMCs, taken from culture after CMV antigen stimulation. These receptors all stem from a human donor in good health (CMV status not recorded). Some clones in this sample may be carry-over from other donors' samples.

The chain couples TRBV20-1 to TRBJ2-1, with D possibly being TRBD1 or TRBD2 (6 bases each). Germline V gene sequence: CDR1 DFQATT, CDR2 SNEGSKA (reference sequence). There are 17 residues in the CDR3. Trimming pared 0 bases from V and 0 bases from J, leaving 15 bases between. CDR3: CSARDERGQSSYNEQFF. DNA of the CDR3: TGCAGTGCTAGAGATGAACGGGGGCAGAGCTCCTACAATGAGCAGTTCTTC.

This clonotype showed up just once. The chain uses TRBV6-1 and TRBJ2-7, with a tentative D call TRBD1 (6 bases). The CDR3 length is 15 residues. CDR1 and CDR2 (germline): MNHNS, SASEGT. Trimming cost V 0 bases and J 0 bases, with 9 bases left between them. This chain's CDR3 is CASSEADRNSYEQYF. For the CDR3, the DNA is TGTGCCAGCAGTGAAGCTGACAGGAACTCCTACGAGCAGTACTTC.

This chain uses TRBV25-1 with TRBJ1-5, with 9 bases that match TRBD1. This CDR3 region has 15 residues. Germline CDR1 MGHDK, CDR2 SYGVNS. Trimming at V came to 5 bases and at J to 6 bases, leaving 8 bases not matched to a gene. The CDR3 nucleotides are TGTGCCAGCAGTACGCCGGGACAGGGAGGTCAGCCCCAGCATTTT. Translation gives CASSTPGQGGQPQHF.

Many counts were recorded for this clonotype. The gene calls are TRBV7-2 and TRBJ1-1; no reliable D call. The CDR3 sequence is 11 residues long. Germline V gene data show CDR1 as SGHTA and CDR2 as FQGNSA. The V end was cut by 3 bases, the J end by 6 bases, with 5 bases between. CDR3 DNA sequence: TGTGCCAGCAGCTTCAAGCCTGAAGCTTTCTTT. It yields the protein CASSFKPEAFF. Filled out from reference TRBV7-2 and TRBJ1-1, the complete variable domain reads GAGVSQSPSNKVTEKGKDVELRCDPISGHTALYWYRQSLGQGLEFLIYFQGNSAPDKSGLPSDRFSAERTGGSVSTLTIQRTQQEDSAVYLCASSFKPEAFFGQGTRLTVV.

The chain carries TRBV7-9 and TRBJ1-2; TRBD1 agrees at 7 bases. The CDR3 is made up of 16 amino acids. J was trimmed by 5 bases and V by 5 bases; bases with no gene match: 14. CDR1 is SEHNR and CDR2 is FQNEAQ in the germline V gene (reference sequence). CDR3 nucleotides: TGTGCCAGCAGCCCTCTGGACAGGAATCTTGGGTATGGCTACACCTTC. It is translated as CASSPLDRNLGYGYTF.

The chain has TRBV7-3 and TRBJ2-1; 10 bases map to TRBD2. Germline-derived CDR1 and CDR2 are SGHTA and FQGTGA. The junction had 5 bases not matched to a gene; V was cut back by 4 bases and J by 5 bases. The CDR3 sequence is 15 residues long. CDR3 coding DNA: TGTGCCAGCAGCTCGCCTAGCGGGGGCCACAATGAGCAGTTCTTC. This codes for CASSSPSGGHNEQFF.

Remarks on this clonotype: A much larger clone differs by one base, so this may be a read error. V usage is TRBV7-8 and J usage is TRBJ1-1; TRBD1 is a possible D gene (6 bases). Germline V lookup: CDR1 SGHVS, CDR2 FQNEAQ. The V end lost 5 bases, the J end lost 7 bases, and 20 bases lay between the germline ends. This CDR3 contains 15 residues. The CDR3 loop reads CASSPDLPGAGEAFF. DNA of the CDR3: TGTGCCAGCAGCCCCGACCTACCGGGGGCTGGTGAAGCTTTCTTT.

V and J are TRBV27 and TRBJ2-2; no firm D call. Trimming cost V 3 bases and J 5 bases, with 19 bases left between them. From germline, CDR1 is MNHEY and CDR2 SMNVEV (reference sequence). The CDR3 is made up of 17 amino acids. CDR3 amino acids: CASSFKGSGSGTGELFF. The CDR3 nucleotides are TGTGCCAGCAGTTTTAAAGGGTCGGGCAGTGGGACCGGGGAGCTGTTTTTT.

In nucleotides, the CDR3 is TGTGCCAGCAGCTTGTGGGGAAACTACGAGCAGTACGTC. It yields the protein CASSLWGNYEQYV. V usage is TRBV5-5 and J usage is TRBJ2-7; unclear D gene. V was shortened by 1 base and J by 3 bases, with 8 bases between the two germline ends. Germline CDR1 and CDR2: SGHKS and YYEKEE (reference sequence). This CDR3 contains 13 residues.

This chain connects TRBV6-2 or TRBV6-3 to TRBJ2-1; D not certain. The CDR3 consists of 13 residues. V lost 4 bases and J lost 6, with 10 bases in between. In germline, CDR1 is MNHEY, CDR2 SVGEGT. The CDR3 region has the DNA TGTGCCAGCAGTTTCGGACCGATCAATGAGCAGTTCTTC. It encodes CASSFGPINEQFF.